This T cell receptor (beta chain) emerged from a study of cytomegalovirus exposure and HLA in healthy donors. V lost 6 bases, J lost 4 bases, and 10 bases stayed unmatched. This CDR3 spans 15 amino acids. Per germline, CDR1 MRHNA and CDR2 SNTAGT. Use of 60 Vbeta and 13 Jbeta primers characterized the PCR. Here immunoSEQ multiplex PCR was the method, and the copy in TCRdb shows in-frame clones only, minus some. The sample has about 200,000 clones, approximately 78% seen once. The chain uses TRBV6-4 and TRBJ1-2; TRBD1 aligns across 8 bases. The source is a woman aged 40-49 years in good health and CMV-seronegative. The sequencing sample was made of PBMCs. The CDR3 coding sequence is TGTGCCAGCAGAGAAGGACAGGGCCTAACCTATGGCTACACCTTC. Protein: CASREGQGLTYGYTF.